These T cell receptor beta chains were read from a single sample in a study of T-cell memory formation after mild COVID-19. TCRdb recomputed calls from the 5' RACE reads with MiXCR, one row per CDR3 protein. The sample holds 400,000 to 500,000 distinct CDR3 sequences, around 20% seen once. Sequenced input: PBMCs or a T cell subset sorted from them (not recorded which). The receptors stem from an adult woman who had mild COVID-19 (a few samples of this study predate the infection). Cell type and time point are not known. Both conserved end residues are part of each CDR3. The D gene is left open where the match is weak.

v_call: TRBV5-1; d_call: .; j_call: TRBJ2-2; cdr3_aa: CASSLYSLELFF
v_call: TRBV6-5; d_call: .; j_call: TRBJ2-2; cdr3_aa: CASSYSVGREWYTGELFF
v_call: TRBV30; d_call: .; j_call: TRBJ1-6; cdr3_aa: CAWSESSVGSPLHF
v_call: TRBV18; d_call: TRBD1; j_call: TRBJ2-2; cdr3_aa: CASSLKRDRFFTGELFF
v_call: TRBV6-5; d_call: TRBD1; j_call: TRBJ1-1; cdr3_aa: CASSFEPGQGANTEAFF
v_call: TRBV6-2/TRBV6-3; d_call: .; j_call: TRBJ1-5; cdr3_aa: CASSYERVRSDQPQHF
v_call: TRBV5-4; d_call: TRBD1; j_call: TRBJ2-2; cdr3_aa: CATWTGGTGELFF
v_call: TRBV7-9; d_call: .; j_call: TRBJ2-1; cdr3_aa: CASSLQSSRYEQFF
v_call: TRBV19; d_call: TRBD1; j_call: TRBJ1-2; cdr3_aa: CASSMGTGGVGDGYTF
v_call: TRBV12-3/TRBV12-4; d_call: TRBD2; j_call: TRBJ2-3; cdr3_aa: CASSDLGLAGVLDTQYF
v_call: TRBV20-1; d_call: .; j_call: TRBJ1-2; cdr3_aa: CSAKPPYGYTF
v_call: TRBV11-2; d_call: .; j_call: TRBJ1-1; cdr3_aa: CASSLLQGLSTEAFF
v_call: TRBV15; d_call: .; j_call: TRBJ2-3; cdr3_aa: CATSRALGNRRGTRSSTDTQYF
v_call: TRBV30; d_call: .; j_call: TRBJ1-1; cdr3_aa: CAWSVGPEGNTEAFF
v_call: TRBV6-2/TRBV6-3; d_call: TRBD2; j_call: TRBJ2-3; cdr3_aa: CASRPGASSGRGWVTDTQYF
v_call: TRBV29-1; d_call: TRBD1; j_call: TRBJ1-2; cdr3_aa: CSVPAPGQGGYGYTF
v_call: TRBV5-1; d_call: .; j_call: TRBJ2-3; cdr3_aa: CASSHGTSTDTQYF
v_call: TRBV7-6; d_call: .; j_call: TRBJ2-1; cdr3_aa: CASSFTLPGEQFF
v_call: TRBV6-4; d_call: .; j_call: TRBJ2-1; cdr3_aa: CASSRDLTGGWNEQFF
v_call: TRBV15; d_call: TRBD1; j_call: TRBJ2-7; cdr3_aa: CATSIGTGDNYEQYF
v_call: TRBV11-2; d_call: .; j_call: TRBJ1-1; cdr3_aa: CASSDSRTEAFF
v_call: TRBV3-1; d_call: .; j_call: TRBJ2-7; cdr3_aa: CASSEGHPYYEQYF
v_call: TRBV24-1; d_call: .; j_call: TRBJ1-1; cdr3_aa: CATQSNTEAFF
v_call: TRBV30; d_call: .; j_call: TRBJ2-1; cdr3_aa: CAWSQWQNEQFF
v_call: TRBV3-1; d_call: .; j_call: TRBJ2-7; cdr3_aa: CASSQGNRDYEQYF
v_call: TRBV19; d_call: TRBD1; j_call: TRBJ2-7; cdr3_aa: CASSTSLPTGATSYEQYF
v_call: TRBV28; d_call: .; j_call: TRBJ2-7; cdr3_aa: CASSFFGRVDEQYF
v_call: TRBV7-2; d_call: TRBD2; j_call: TRBJ2-4; cdr3_aa: CASSLALSGGANIQYF
v_call: TRBV3-1; d_call: .; j_call: TRBJ1-2; cdr3_aa: CASSQDQGYGYTF
v_call: TRBV7-3; d_call: TRBD2; j_call: TRBJ2-3; cdr3_aa: CASSLRRGDTDTQYF
v_call: TRBV12-3/TRBV12-4; d_call: TRBD1; j_call: TRBJ1-4; cdr3_aa: CASRSGQGLGEKLFF
v_call: TRBV19; d_call: .; j_call: TRBJ2-1; cdr3_aa: CASGHGSPGNEQFF
v_call: TRBV5-6; d_call: .; j_call: TRBJ2-7; cdr3_aa: CASSRTGRREQYF
v_call: TRBV24-1; d_call: .; j_call: TRBJ2-3; cdr3_aa: CATRATGILSTDTQYF
v_call: TRBV7-9; d_call: .; j_call: TRBJ1-3; cdr3_aa: CASSFPLTGHSGNTIYF
v_call: TRBV18; d_call: .; j_call: TRBJ2-3; cdr3_aa: CASSPPISDTQYF
v_call: TRBV24-1; d_call: .; j_call: TRBJ2-2; cdr3_aa: CATADSGLELFF
v_call: TRBV5-1; d_call: TRBD1; j_call: TRBJ1-4; cdr3_aa: CASSLEPQGKKLFF
v_call: TRBV12-3/TRBV12-4; d_call: .; j_call: TRBJ1-1; cdr3_aa: CASSLPPGAEAFF
v_call: TRBV15; d_call: .; j_call: TRBJ2-7; cdr3_aa: CATSLRVGYEQYF